This T cell receptor beta chain comes out of a study of shared clonotypes between healthy human individuals. Looked up from germline, CDR1 is MGHRA and CDR2 is YSYEKL. The V and J ends lost 4 bases and 4 bases, in that order; junction bases with no gene match: 10. The CDR3 runs 15 residues. The method was immunoSEQ multiplex PCR; TCRdb's version includes in-frame clones alone and lacks a portion of them. The table lists approximately 2,200,000 clones, about 93% of them singletons. The naive CD8 fraction comprised CD45RO-negative cells positively selected for CCR7 and excluded terminally differentiated effector memory CD45RA+ cells.

The chain uses TRBV4-1 and TRBJ2-7; 7 positions agree with TRBD2. Sequencing input: naive CD8+ T cells from PBMCs. The receptor comes from a young man in good health. Some clones in this sample may be carry-over from other donors' samples. For the CDR3, the DNA is TGCGCCAGCAGCCCCCTCTCACTAGCGACGTACGAGCAGTACTTC. Amino acids: CASSPLSLATYEQYF.